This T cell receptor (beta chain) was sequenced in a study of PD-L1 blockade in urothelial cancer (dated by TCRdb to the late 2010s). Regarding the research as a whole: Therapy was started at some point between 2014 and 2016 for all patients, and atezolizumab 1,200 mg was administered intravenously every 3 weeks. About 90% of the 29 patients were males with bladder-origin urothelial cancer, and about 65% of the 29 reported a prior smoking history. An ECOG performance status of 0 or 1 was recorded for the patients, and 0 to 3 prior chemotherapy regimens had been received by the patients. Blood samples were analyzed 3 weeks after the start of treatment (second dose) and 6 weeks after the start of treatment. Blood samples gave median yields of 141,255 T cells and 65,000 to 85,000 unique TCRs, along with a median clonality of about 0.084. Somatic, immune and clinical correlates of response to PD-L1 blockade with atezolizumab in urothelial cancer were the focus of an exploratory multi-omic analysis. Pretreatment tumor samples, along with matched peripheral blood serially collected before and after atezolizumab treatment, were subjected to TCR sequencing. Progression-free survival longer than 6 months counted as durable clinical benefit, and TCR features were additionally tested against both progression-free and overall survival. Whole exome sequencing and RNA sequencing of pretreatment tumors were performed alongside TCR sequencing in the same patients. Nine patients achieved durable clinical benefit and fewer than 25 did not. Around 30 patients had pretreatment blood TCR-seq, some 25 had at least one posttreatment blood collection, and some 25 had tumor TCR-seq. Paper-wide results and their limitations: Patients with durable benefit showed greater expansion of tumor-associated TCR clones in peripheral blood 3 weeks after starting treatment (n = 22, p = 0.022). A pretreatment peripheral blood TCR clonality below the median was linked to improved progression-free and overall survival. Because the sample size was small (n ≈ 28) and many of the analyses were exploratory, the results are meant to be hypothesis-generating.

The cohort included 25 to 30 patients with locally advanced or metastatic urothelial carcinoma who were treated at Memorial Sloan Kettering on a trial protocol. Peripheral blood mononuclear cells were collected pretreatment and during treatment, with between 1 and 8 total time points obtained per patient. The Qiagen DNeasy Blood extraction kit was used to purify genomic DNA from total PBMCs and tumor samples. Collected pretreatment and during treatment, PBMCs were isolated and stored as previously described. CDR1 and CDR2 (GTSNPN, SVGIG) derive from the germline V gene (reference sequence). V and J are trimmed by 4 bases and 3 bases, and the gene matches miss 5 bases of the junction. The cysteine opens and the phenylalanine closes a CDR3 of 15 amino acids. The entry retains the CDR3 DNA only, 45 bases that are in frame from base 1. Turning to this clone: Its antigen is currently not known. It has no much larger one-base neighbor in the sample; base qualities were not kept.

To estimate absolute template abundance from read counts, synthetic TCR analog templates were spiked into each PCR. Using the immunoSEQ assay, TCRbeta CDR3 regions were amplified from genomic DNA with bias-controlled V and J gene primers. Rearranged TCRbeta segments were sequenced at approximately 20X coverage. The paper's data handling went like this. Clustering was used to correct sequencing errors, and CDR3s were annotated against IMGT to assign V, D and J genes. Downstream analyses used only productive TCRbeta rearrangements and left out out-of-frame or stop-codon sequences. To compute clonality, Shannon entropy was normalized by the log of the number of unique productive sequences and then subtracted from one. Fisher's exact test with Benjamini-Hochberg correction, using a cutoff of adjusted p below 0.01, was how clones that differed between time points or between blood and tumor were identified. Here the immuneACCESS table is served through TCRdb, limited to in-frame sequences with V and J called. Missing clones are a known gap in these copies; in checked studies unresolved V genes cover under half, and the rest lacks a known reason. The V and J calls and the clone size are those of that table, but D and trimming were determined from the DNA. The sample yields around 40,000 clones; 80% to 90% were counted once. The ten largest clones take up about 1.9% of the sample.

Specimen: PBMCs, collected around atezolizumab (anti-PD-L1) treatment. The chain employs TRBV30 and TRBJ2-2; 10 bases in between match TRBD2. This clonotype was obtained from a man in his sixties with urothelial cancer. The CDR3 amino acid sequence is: CAWTSGSIYTGELFF. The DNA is TGTGCCTGGACTAGCGGGAGTATTTACACCGGGGAGCTGTTTTTT.